What follows are 3 T cell receptor beta chains derived from one specimen sequenced in a study of blood T cell repertoires in COVID-19. Sequencing was performed with immunoSEQ multiplex PCR; in TCRdb, only in-frame clones are kept and a portion is missing. Among approximately 320,000 clones listed, over 85% were seen once. What was sequenced was PBMCs or T cells enriched from blood (not recorded which). These receptors were obtained from a man between 60 and 70 years old who had recovered from COVID-19.

The chain couples TRBV25-1 to TRBJ1-3; D might be TRBD1 (5 bases). The germline V gene encodes CDR1 MGHDK and CDR2 SYGVNS. This CDR3 is built from 16 residues. The V gene lost 2 bases and the J gene lost 2 bases, with 13 bases spanning the gap. The CDR3 spells CASSEAGVGAGNTIYF. The CDR3 nucleotides read TGTGCCAGCAGTGAAGCGGGGGTTGGGGCTGGAAACACCATATATTTT.

V and J are TRBV11-2 and TRBJ2-2; 8 nucleotides agree with TRBD2. The CDR3 sequence is 17 residues long. The J segment lost 1 base and the V segment lost 2 bases, leaving 6 bases of the junction unmatched. In germline, CDR1 is SGHAT, CDR2 FQNNGV. The DNA of the CDR3 is TGTGCCAGCAGCTTATCTCGACGGGGGGGGAACACCGGGGAGCTGTTTTTT. Amino acids: CASSLSRRGGNTGELFF.

The chain has TRBV11-2 and TRBJ1-1; D possibly corresponds to TRBD1 (5 bases). The CDR3 runs to 16 residues. Germline V gives CDR1 SGHAT, CDR2 FQNNGV. Trimming left V 5 bases short and J 0 bases short, with 16 bases between. The CDR3 protein is CASSALVGGMNTEAFF. The DNA of the CDR3 is TGTGCCAGCAGCGCCCTGGTCGGGGGGATGAACACTGAAGCTTTCTTT. The full variable domain, rest sourced from reference TRBV11-2 and TRBJ1-1, is EAGVAQSPRYKIIEKRQSVAFWCNPISGHATLYWYQQILGQGPKLLIQFQNNGVVDDSQLPKDRFSAERLKGVDSTLKIQPAKLEDSAVYLCASSALVGGMNTEAFFGQGTRLTVV.